Detailed here is one TCR beta chain. As yet, its antigen is unknown. The method was immunoSEQ multiplex PCR; TCRdb's version includes in-frame clones alone and lacks a portion of them. The sample contains around 160,000 clones, 88% of which appear only once. The sample belongs to a study of lymphopenia after photon versus proton radiotherapy. Findings and limits, study-wide: Oligoclonal CD8+ Temra expansion after nadir drove photon patients' diversity drop.

The germline CDR1 and CDR2 sequences are SGHRS and YFSETQ. The CDR3 runs 15 residues. The V gene end was trimmed by 4 bases and the J gene end by 7 bases; junction bases not matched to a gene: 7. Specimen: peripheral blood, collected from a patient treated with photon-based radiotherapy. The chain uses TRBV5-1 and TRBJ1-4; 10 bases line up with TRBD1. The TCR originated in a man aged 45 to 65 with gastric cancer. The CDR3 spells CASSTAGQGPEKLFF. CDR3 DNA sequence: TGCGCCAGCAGCACCGCGGGACAGGGGCCTGAAAAACTGTTTTTT.